The source of this T cell receptor beta chain is a study of shared clonotypes between healthy human individuals. A note on this clone: Its antigen remains unknown.

V was clipped by 0 bases and J by 0 bases; unmatched bases: 5. The germline V gene encodes CDR1 SGHNT and CDR2 YYREEE (reference sequence). CDR3 size: 16 residues. Investigators divided CD4+ cells into CD45RA+ naive and CD45RA-negative memory subsets. Points from the study as a whole: The four-donor shared clonotypes exceeded non-shared clonotypes in generation probability, with non-shared ones scoring lower. Blood alone was sampled, and tissue repertoires likely differ.

Researchers divided each subset's genomic DNA evenly across several immunoSEQ plates. TCRdb's copy holds only in-frame clones and misses some; the assay was immunoSEQ multiplex PCR. Among about 1,500,000 clones, around 97% were seen once, and the ten largest hold roughly 1.1%. This clonotype was obtained from a man aged 30 to 45 in good health. The rearrangement joins TRBV5-4 to TRBJ2-7; TRBD2 aligns across 8 bases. Input material: naive CD4+ T cells sorted from blood. Subset reported: CD45RA+ positively selected. The CDR3 DNA sequence: TGTGCCAGCAGCTTGGGACTAGCGAAGAGCTCCTACGAGCAGTACTTC. Residues: CASSLGLAKSSYEQYF.